The entry that follows covers one T cell receptor beta chain sequence. The data are from a study of a mutant IDH1 vaccine in newly diagnosed glioma. The germline gives CDR1 SGHDT, CDR2 YYEEEE. This CDR3 has 15 amino acids. Germline trimming cut 4 bases from V and 4 bases from J; bases unmatched to any gene: 6. Time point meaning: baseline, week 1 (first vaccination visit). The treatment was: pre-vaccination baseline after standard-of-care therapy. Libraries were prepared by immunoSEQ multiplex PCR; TCRdb keeps only in-frame clonotypes and omits some of them. There are around 100,000 clones in the sample; roughly 82% occur only once, and roughly 5.3% lies in the top ten.

The sequencing here drew on PBMCs, taken from a glioma patient treated with radiotherapy, temozolomide or both. The receptor comes from a man aged 40-49 years with glioma. Some clones in this sample may be carry-over from other donors' samples. The chain uses TRBV5-6 and TRBJ1-2; 11 bases match TRBD1. The CDR3 nucleotides are TGTGCCAGCAGCCTCAGGACAGGGGGCGGCTATGGCTACACCTTC. Translated, it gives CASSLRTGGGYGYTF.